The 27 T cell receptor beta chains below all came from one sample that was sequenced in a study of T cells after posttransplantation cyclophosphamide. Clones were read by immunoSEQ multiplex PCR, and TCRdb kept only the in-frame ones, dropping some. The table has 20,000 to 25,000 clones, 73% seen once. The sequenced material came from memory CD4+ T cells sorted from PBMCs. The receptors were gathered from a woman between 55 and 75 years old in good health, CMV-negative, and a related stem cell transplant donor.

The chain combines TRBV6-6 with TRBJ1-4; D possibly corresponds to TRBD1 (6 bases). Trimming pared 6 bases from V and 8 bases from J, leaving 16 bases between. The CDR3 extends over 14 amino acids. CDR1 is MNHNY, CDR2 SVGAGI, per germline (reference sequence). The CDR3 nucleotides read TGTGCCAGCAGGGTACAGGGTGGAGGAGAAAAACTGTTTTTT. Translation gives CASRVQGGGEKLFF.

The J gene is TRBJ1-2, the V gene TRBV13; D might be TRBD1 (5 bases). V was clipped by 1 base and J by 2 bases, with 8 bases between them. The CDR3 is made up of 14 amino acids. Germline CDR1 PRHDT, CDR2 FYEKMQ (reference sequence). The CDR3 bases are TGTGCCAGCAGCTTAGTAGGGGCCAACTATGGCTACACCTTC. It is translated as CASSLVGANYGYTF.

In its sample, this clone was seen a few times. V and J are TRBV19 and TRBJ1-2; TRBD1 matches at 9 bases. V shed 3 bases, J shed 7 bases, and the junction held 9 bases outside the gene matches. The germline V gene has CDR1 LNHDA and CDR2 SQIVND (reference sequence). This CDR3 contains 15 residues. The chain's CDR3 is CASSIGSGQGIGYTF. In DNA form, the CDR3 reads TGTGCCAGTAGTATTGGGTCGGGACAGGGAATTGGCTACACCTTC.

V usage is TRBV28 and J usage is TRBJ2-7; TRBD2 might be the D (5 bases). From germline, CDR1 is MDHEN and CDR2 SYDVKM. Trimming took 6 bases from V and 2 from J, leaving 17 bases between them. CDR3 length equals 15 residues. The CDR3 DNA reads as TGTGCCAGCAGCCACGAGGGCCGGTCTACCTACGAGCAGTACTTC. Protein sequence: CASSHEGRSTYEQYF.

The V and J genes are TRBV11-2 and TRBJ2-5, with a possible D match to TRBD2 (5 bases). V was clipped by 1 base and J by 3 bases, with 6 bases between them. CDR3 size: 13 residues. Germline CDR1 is SGHAT and CDR2 is FQNNGV. Here the CDR3 DNA reads TGTGCCAGCAGCTTAGGAGGGAAAGAGACCCAGTACTTC. This translates into CASSLGGKETQYF.

The chain has TRBV28 and TRBJ1-1; a weak D match, TRBD1 (5 bases). CDR1 and CDR2 from the germline V gene are MDHEN and SYDVKM. This CDR3 is 15 amino acids long. The ends were cut back, 2 bases at V and 0 bases at J, with 10 bases in the middle. This CDR3 is CASSLQGRMNTEAFF. In nucleotides, the CDR3 is TGTGCCAGCAGTTTACAGGGAAGGATGAACACTGAAGCTTTCTTT. The full variable domain, in which reference TRBV28 and TRBJ1-1 provide the parts outside the CDR3, is DVKVTQSSRYLVKRTGEKVFLECVQDMDHENMFWYRQDPGLGLRLIYFSYDVKMKEKGDIPEGYSVSREKKERFSLILESASTNQTSMYLCASSLQGRMNTEAFFGQGTRLTVV.

The J gene is TRBJ2-3, the V gene TRBV30; the match to TRBD2 covers 10 bases. There are 15 residues in the CDR3. From germline, CDR1 is GTSNPN and CDR2 SVGIG (reference sequence). With 1 base clipped from V and 6 bases from J, the junction kept 7 bases outside the gene matches. This chain's CDR3 is CAWSEAGGPMDTQYF. The CDR3, as DNA: TGTGCCTGGAGTGAAGCGGGAGGGCCTATGGATACGCAGTATTTT.

The chain carries TRBV19 and TRBJ1-2; D gene ambiguous. This CDR3 comprises 14 residues. V was pared by 7 bases and J by 0 bases, with 12 bases between. CDR1 and CDR2 (germline): LNHDA, SQIVND (reference sequence). CDR3 coding DNA: TGTGCCAGTACTGTCCATGGCCCTAACTATGGCTACACCTTC. This gives the protein CASTVHGPNYGYTF.

This chain joins TRBV2 and TRBJ1-2; perhaps TRBD1 as D (5 bases). Per germline, CDR1 SNHLY and CDR2 FYNNEI. Trimming removed 4 bases from V and 0 bases from J, with 12 bases in between. The CDR3 spans 15 residues. The CDR3 bases are TGTGCCAGCAGTGTTACCCAGGGTTCTAACTATGGCTACACCTTC. As protein: CASSVTQGSNYGYTF. The complete variable domain, with remaining parts taken from reference TRBV2 and TRBJ1-2, reads EPEVTQTPSHQVTQMGQEVILRCVPISNHLYFYWYRQILGQKVEFLVSFYNNEISEKSEIFDDQFSVERPDGSNFTLKIRSTKLEDSAMYFCASSVTQGSNYGYTFGSGTRLTVV.

This clone appeared once. This chain uses TRBV5-1 with TRBJ2-1; TRBD1 might be the D (6 bases). The CDR3 length is 14 residues. V lost 8 bases and J lost 2, with 14 bases in between. Per the germline V gene, CDR1 is SGHRS and CDR2 is YFSETQ. CDR3 amino acids: CASSRDTAYNEQFF. Here the CDR3 DNA reads TGCGCCAGTAGCCGGGACACGGCCTACAATGAGCAGTTCTTC.

The chain employs TRBV6-6 and TRBJ1-1; D gene uncertain. With 6 bases removed from V and 0 bases from J, the gap between germline ends came to 8 bases. Germline values: CDR1 MNHNY, CDR2 SVGAGI (reference sequence). The CDR3 extends over 13 amino acids. The CDR3 here is CASSQEMNTEAFF. The CDR3 DNA reads TGTGCCAGCAGCCAGGAAATGAACACTGAAGCTTTCTTT.

The sample holds a few counts of this clone. J is TRBJ2-7 and V is TRBV7-9; D unresolved. From germline, CDR1 is SEHNR and CDR2 FQNEAQ (reference sequence). The CDR3 loop spans 12 amino acids. The V gene lost 3 bases and the J gene lost 6 bases, with 9 bases spanning the gap. CDR3 in DNA: TGTGCCAGCAGCTTTCTTACGGGCGAGCAGTACTTC. It yields the protein CASSFLTGEQYF.

The chain is built from TRBV5-4 and TRBJ1-5, with D tentatively TRBD1 (5 bases). Germline V CDR1 and CDR2: SGHNT, YYREEE (reference sequence). Trimming shortened V by 5 bases and J by 7 bases, and 19 bases separated the two germline ends. The CDR3 is 15 residues long. CDR3 bases: TGTGCCAGCAGTCCAAGGGGTGGGGTAGAACAGCCCCAGCATTTT. Protein: CASSPRGGVEQPQHF.

The chain combines TRBV27 with TRBJ1-1; D gene ambiguous. Between the trimmed V and J ends, which lost 4 bases and 0 bases, there was a span of 12 bases. This CDR3 has 15 residues. Germline CDR1 reads MNHEY; CDR2 reads SMNVEV (reference sequence). The CDR3 reads CASSWLSALNTEAFF. The CDR3 nucleotides read TGTGCCAGCAGTTGGTTGTCAGCGTTGAACACTGAAGCTTTCTTT.

V gene TRBV19 combines with J gene TRBJ2-7, with a weak D call TRBD2 (6 bases). The CDR3 runs 14 residues. V was pared by 5 bases and J by 5 bases, with 16 bases between. Germline CDR1 LNHDA, CDR2 SQIVND (reference sequence). CDR3 DNA sequence: TGTGCCAGTAGTCGTTACGGGGGTGTCAACGAGCAGTACTTC. Amino acids: CASSRYGGVNEQYF. Full variable domain (outside the CDR3, taken from reference TRBV19 and TRBJ2-7): DGGITQSPKYLFRKEGQNVTLSCEQNLNHDAMYWYRQDPGQGLRLIYYSQIVNDFQKGDIAEGYSVSREKKESFPLTVTSAQKNPTAFYLCASSRYGGVNEQYFGPGTRLTVT.

This sequence joins TRBV29-1 and TRBJ1-4, with 7 positions matching TRBD1. This CDR3 is built from 10 residues. Trimming at V came to 7 bases and at J to 8 bases, leaving 1 base not matched to a gene. The germline V gene encodes CDR1 SQVTM and CDR2 ANQGSEA. CDR3 sequence (DNA): TGCAGCGGACAGGGAGAAAAACTGTTTTTT. Residues: CSGQGEKLFF.

This chain joins TRBV27 and TRBJ2-1; tentatively, D is TRBD1 (5 bases). V dropped 5 bases and J dropped 2 bases, with 10 bases sitting between them. Germline assignment: CDR1 MNHEY and CDR2 SMNVEV (reference sequence). The CDR3 consists of 14 residues. The chain's CDR3 is CASSPLDTYNEQFF. The CDR3 nucleotides are TGTGCCAGCAGTCCCCTGGACACCTACAATGAGCAGTTCTTC.

J is TRBJ1-1 and V is TRBV5-1, with 9 bases fitting TRBD1. The CDR3 has 14 amino acids. J gave up 4 bases and V 8 bases, and 9 bases lay outside the gene matches. Germline V gene data show CDR1 as SGHRS and CDR2 as YFSETQ. DNA of the CDR3: TGCGCCAGATCTAGGACAGGGGTTCGCACTGAAGCTTTCTTT. Translated, it gives CARSRTGVRTEAFF.

The chain uses TRBV27 and TRBJ2-2, with D maybe TRBD1 (6 bases). CDR1 is MNHEY and CDR2 is SMNVEV in the germline V gene (reference sequence). The ends were cut back, 2 bases at V and 1 base at J, with 11 bases in the middle. The length of the CDR3 is 16 residues. The CDR3 loop reads CASSLAPGQNTGELFF. CDR3 sequence (DNA): TGTGCCAGCAGTTTAGCGCCGGGACAGAACACCGGGGAGCTGTTTTTT.

The CDR3 region has the DNA TGTGCCAGTAGCGGGGGCAGGGGGAATTCACCCCTCCACTTT. Its protein is CASSGGRGNSPLHF. This chain links TRBV19 with TRBJ1-6, with TRBD1 identical over 7 bases. Germline V CDR1 and CDR2: LNHDA, SQIVND (reference sequence). With V trimmed by 6 bases and J by 7 bases, 6 bases remained unmatched. This CDR3 region has 14 residues.

The gene calls are TRBV29-1 and TRBJ2-3; TRBD2 is a possible D gene (6 bases). The CDR3 has 15 residues. Germline lookup yields CDR1 SQVTM and CDR2 ANQGSEA. V lost 3 bases and J 2 bases, leaving 15 bases between the germline ends. The CDR3: CSVDDPGGNTDTQYF. The CDR3 DNA is TGCAGCGTTGATGATCCCGGGGGAAACACAGATACGCAGTATTTT.

This CDR3 is CASSAGTGVTYEQYF. CDR3 nucleotide sequence: TGTGCCAGCAGCGCCGGGACAGGGGTCACCTACGAGCAGTACTTC. The chain couples TRBV6-5 to TRBJ2-5; 10 bases agree with TRBD1. The J call may be in error: the DNA end matches TRBJ2-7 better. Germline V CDR1 and CDR2: MNHEY, SVGAGI. The CDR3 has 15 amino acids.

The V call is TRBV18, the J call TRBJ1-6, with TRBD1 matching 7 bases. V dropped 0 bases and J dropped 7; count of bases not matched to a gene: 6. CDR1 KGHSH and CDR2 LQKENI come from the germline V gene. This CDR3 contains 16 residues. Here the CDR3 reads CASSPPQGGQNSPLHF. The CDR3, as DNA: TGTGCCAGCTCACCACCTCAGGGGGGACAGAATTCACCCCTCCACTTT.

The genes are TRBV30 and TRBJ1-1; TRBD1 matches 7 bases. Germline CDR1 reads GTSNPN; CDR2 reads SVGIG (reference sequence). V was clipped by 6 bases and J by 3 bases; unmatched bases: 10. The CDR3 length is 14 residues. In nucleotides, the CDR3 is TGTGCCTGTTCAGGGGGATCGTTTTACACTGAAGCTTTCTTT. Protein sequence: CACSGGSFYTEAFF.

This clone turned up a few times. This sequence joins TRBV29-1 and TRBJ2-3, with 9 bases lining up with TRBD1. Germline CDR1 and CDR2: SQVTM and ANQGSEA. The V and J ends lost 6 bases and 2 bases, in that order; junction bases with no gene match: 6. The CDR3 is made up of 14 amino acids. CDR3 DNA: TGCAGCGTGGGGACAGGGACCACCACAGATACGCAGTATTTT. It specifies CSVGTGTTTDTQYF.

The J gene is TRBJ1-4, the V gene TRBV19, with 8 bases that match TRBD1. CDR1 LNHDA and CDR2 SQIVND come from the germline V gene (reference sequence). CDR3 length: 13 amino acids. The junction had 2 bases not matched to a gene; V was cut back by 6 bases and J by 5 bases. CDR3 sequence: CASRDRANEKLFF. CDR3 nucleotide sequence: TGTGCCAGTAGGGACAGGGCAAATGAAAAACTGTTTTTT. The full variable domain, its missing parts supplied by reference TRBV19 and TRBJ1-4, is DGGITQSPKYLFRKEGQNVTLSCEQNLNHDAMYWYRQDPGQGLRLIYYSQIVNDFQKGDIAEGYSVSREKKESFPLTVTSAQKNPTAFYLCASRDRANEKLFFGSGTQLSVL.

This chain links TRBV5-1 with TRBJ1-2, with D unclear. The germline V gene encodes CDR1 SGHRS and CDR2 YFSETQ. Trimming stripped 5 bases from V and 3 bases from J, with 8 bases between. The CDR3 runs to 12 residues. In DNA, the CDR3 is TGCGCCAGCAGAGTTTCGGACTATGGCTACACCTTC. It translates to CASRVSDYGYTF. The variable domain in full, with the rest retrieved from reference TRBV5-1 and TRBJ1-2, is KAGVTQTPRYLIKTRGQQVTLSCSPISGHRSVSWYQQTPGQGLQFLFEYFSETQRNKGNFPGRFSGRQFSNSRSEMNVSTLELGDSALYLCASRVSDYGYTFGSGTRLTVV.